Listed below are T cell receptor beta chains from one sample, sequenced in a study of shared clonotypes between healthy human individuals. TCRdb's copy holds only in-frame clones and misses some; the assay was immunoSEQ multiplex PCR. The sample lists some 1 million clones; about 74% were seen once. The sequenced sample was memory CD4+ T cells sorted from blood. The receptors were gathered from a man younger than 30 in good health. Each CDR3 is given with its conserved first and last residue. The D gene is left open where the match is weak. The size field is filled for only some rows; it gives once, few, many or a size class.

clone_size	v_call	d_call	j_call	cdr3_aa	cdr3_nt
-	TRBV4-1	TRBD2	TRBJ2-3	CASSQAPTSGTDTQYF	TGCGCCAGCAGCCAAGCCCCGACTAGCGGGACCGATACGCAGTATTTT
-	TRBV2	TRBD1	TRBJ2-2	CASSERTGMRAGELFF	TGTGCCAGCAGTGAACGGACAGGGATGCGAGCCGGGGAGCTGTTTTTT
-	TRBV9	-	TRBJ2-3	CASSTTGGISLAELRDTQYF	TGTGCCAGCAGCACTACAGGGGGCATATCACTAGCGGAGTTACGGGATACGCAGTATTTT
-	TRBV10-2	-	TRBJ1-2	CASSDGGMGNYGYTF	TGCGCCAGCAGTGATGGGGGGATGGGTAACTATGGCTACACCTTC
-	TRBV2	TRBD1	TRBJ2-7	CASRDTGTGMGTQYF	TGTGCCAGCAGAGACACCGGGACAGGGATGGGAACGCAGTACTTC
-	TRBV6-5	-	TRBJ2-2	CASSGTGELFF	TGTGCCAGTTCCGGGACCGGGGAGCTGTTTTTT
-	TRBV14	TRBD1	TRBJ2-7	CASSQVKPGDRGPEQYF	TGTGCCAGCAGCCAAGTCAAACCTGGCGACAGGGGGCCCGAGCAGTACTTC
once	TRBV11-2	-	TRBJ2-7	CASSPEFGHYEQYF	TGTGCCAGCAGCCCGGAGTTTGGTCACTACGAGCAGTACTTC
-	TRBV4-3	-	TRBJ2-7	CASSQTTREFDEQYF	TGCGCCAGCAGCCAGACCACTAGGGAGTTCGACGAGCAGTACTTC
-	TRBV10-3	-	TRBJ2-3	CAIRGGGTDTQYF	TGTGCCATCAGGGGGGGTGGCACAGATACGCAGTATTTT